This T cell receptor (beta chain) came from a study of cytomegalovirus exposure and HLA in healthy donors. PCR primers comprised 60 Vbeta and 13 Jbeta primers. Original data processing: Unique TCR beta chains numbered about 79 million in a later analysis, with roughly 10 million shared. Clones were sequenced by immunoSEQ multiplex PCR, and TCRdb holds only the in-frame ones, with some missing. Clone size and V and J calls were adopted from that table, with D and trimming inferred from the DNA. This sample contains roughly 100,000 clones. There are 15 residues in the CDR3. Germline trimming cut 3 bases from V and 10 bases from J; bases unmatched to any gene: 11. CDR1 SGHRS and CDR2 YFSETQ come from the germline V gene. Study-level findings and limits: Within an earlier analysis, most TCR beta V segments proved productive either about 87% or about 30% of the time. Presence/absence analyses treated sequencing depth as roughly uniform across donors. Reports state that TCR beta sequences accurately predicted most subjects' HLA-A and HLA-B alleles.

As to this clone: Its specificity is unknown.

The material sequenced was PBMCs. The genes are TRBV5-1 and TRBJ1-4; 8 bases align to TRBD1. The clonotype comes from a man between 50 and 59 years old in good health and CMV-seronegative. CDR3 amino acids: CASSSTGAPGGKLFF. The DNA of the CDR3 is TGCGCCAGCAGCTCGACAGGGGCTCCCGGCGGAAAACTGTTTTTT.